This passage covers 21 T cell receptor beta chains from one sample sequenced in a study of blood T cell repertoires in COVID-19. Repertoires were generated with immunoSEQ multiplex PCR, while TCRdb's copy carries only in-frame clones and drops some. The sample contains about 260,000 clones, about 91% of which appear only once. Source material: peripheral blood. These receptors were taken from a young adult with COVID-19, enrolled during active disease.

This clone was recorded only once. V and J are TRBV11-2 and TRBJ2-1; TRBD2 matches 13 bases. Per the germline V gene, CDR1 is SGHAT and CDR2 is FQNNGV. Trimming cost V 6 bases and J 7 bases; bases outside gene matches: 6. The CDR3 runs to 15 residues. The CDR3 DNA reads as TGTGCCAGCAGACAGGGACTAGCGGGAAAAAATGAGCAGTTCTTC. As protein: CASRQGLAGKNEQFF.

The V call is TRBV28, the J call TRBJ1-2; 7 bases fit TRBD1. Trimming cost V 4 bases and J 7 bases; bases outside gene matches: 9. The CDR3 is made up of 14 amino acids. Germline V lookup: CDR1 MDHEN, CDR2 SYDVKM. The CDR3 bases are TGTGCCAGCAGTTCTCCCAACAGGGGTCTTGGCTACACCTTC. Its protein product is CASSSPNRGLGYTF.

CDR3 nucleotides: TGTGCCAGCAGTTTGCAAACAGGGGGGGGGAACTATGGCTACACCTTC. Translation gives CASSLQTGGGNYGYTF. The chain carries TRBV27 and TRBJ1-2; 8 nucleotides agree with TRBD1. Germline values: CDR1 MNHEY, CDR2 SMNVEV (reference sequence). Germline trimming cut 3 bases from V and 2 bases from J; bases unmatched to any gene: 8. The CDR3 runs 16 residues.

The genes are TRBV11-2 and TRBJ2-3, with D unresolved. In germline, CDR1 is SGHAT, CDR2 FQNNGV. CDR3 length equals 19 residues. With 4 bases removed from V and 4 bases from J, the gap between germline ends came to 27 bases. CDR3 residues: CASSSRLGSTHKKADTQYF. CDR3 in DNA: TGTGCCAGCAGCTCCCGGCTAGGATCGACTCATAAGAAGGCAGATACGCAGTATTTT.

The chain combines TRBV28 with TRBJ1-1; D is perhaps TRBD1 (5 bases). The CDR3 contains 15 residues. The germline V gene encodes CDR1 MDHEN and CDR2 SYDVKM. Trimming pared 2 bases from V and 7 bases from J, leaving 17 bases between. CDR3 sequence reads: CASSLRAGLRSEAFF. DNA for the CDR3: TGTGCCAGCAGTTTACGAGCAGGGCTTCGCAGTGAAGCTTTCTTT.

The sample holds a few counts of this clone. The chain couples TRBV10-2 to TRBJ1-5, with a possible D match to TRBD1 (5 bases). In germline, CDR1 is WSHSY, CDR2 SAAADI. The CDR3 has 15 residues. Between the trimmed V and J ends, which lost 2 bases and 0 bases, there was a span of 8 bases. CDR3 DNA: TGCGCCAGCAGTGAGCAGGGCTATAGCAATCAGCCCCAGCATTTT. This sequence encodes CASSEQGYSNQPQHF.

V and J are TRBV13 and TRBJ2-7, with TRBD1 identical over 8 bases. The length of the CDR3 is 14 residues. Germline lookup yields CDR1 PRHDT and CDR2 FYEKMQ (reference sequence). Trimming took 4 bases from V and 2 from J; bases not matched to a gene: 4. The CDR3 DNA reads as TGTGCCAGCAGCTCCCTCAGGGGGCCCTACGAGCAGTACTTC. It is translated as CASSSLRGPYEQYF.

The rearrangement links TRBV4-1 to TRBJ1-1; 7 bases agree with TRBD1. The CDR3 contains 15 residues. Germline V CDR1 and CDR2: MGHRA, YSYEKL. Unmatched junction bases numbered 7, after V lost 4 bases and J lost 2 bases. CDR3 sequence (DNA): TGCGCCAGCAGCCGGAAGACAGGGCTTAACACTGAAGCTTTCTTT. Encoded protein: CASSRKTGLNTEAFF.

The V call is TRBV4-2, the J call TRBJ2-4, with a weak D call TRBD1 (5 bases). V gave up 0 bases and J gave up 0 bases, with 15 bases separating them. Per germline, CDR1 LGHNA and CDR2 YNFKEQ. This CDR3 is built from 18 residues. The CDR3 DNA sequence: TGTGCCAGCAGCCAAGATCCCGACAGTTTGCTAGCCAAAAACATTCAGTACTTC. As protein: CASSQDPDSLLAKNIQYF.

The chain is built from TRBV19 and TRBJ2-2; 8 nucleotides match TRBD1. CDR3 length equals 17 residues. Germline CDR1 is LNHDA and CDR2 is SQIVND (reference sequence). The ends lost 3 bases at V and 4 bases at J; junction bases unmatched: 10. The CDR3 DNA is TGTGCCAGTAGTATGCTCTTCGGACAGGGCGGCACCGGGGAGCTGTTTTTT. Its translation: CASSMLFGQGGTGELFF.

V and J are TRBV6-1 and TRBJ1-1; 8 bases line up with TRBD1. V was clipped by 3 bases and J by 5 bases; unmatched bases: 5. The CDR3 has 14 amino acids. The germline V gene has CDR1 MNHNS and CDR2 SASEGT. This CDR3 is CASSDRDRLTEAFF. The CDR3, as DNA: TGTGCCAGCAGTGACCGGGACAGGTTAACTGAAGCTTTCTTT.

The chain links TRBV6-5 to TRBJ2-6; D may be TRBD1 (6 bases). The CDR3 spans 15 residues. The ends were cut back, 7 bases at V and 0 bases at J, with 10 bases in the middle. The germline V gene has CDR1 MNHEY and CDR2 SVGAGI. CDR3 residues: CASTGQISGANVLTF. In DNA form, the CDR3 reads TGTGCCAGCACGGGACAAATCTCTGGGGCCAACGTCCTGACTTTC.

This chain uses TRBV18 with TRBJ2-7; TRBD1 aligns across 7 bases. This CDR3 comprises 14 residues. J lost 2 bases, V lost 1 base, and 2 bases had no gene match. Germline CDR1 reads KGHSH; CDR2 reads LQKENI. The CDR3 region is CASSPLQGAYEQYF. CDR3 DNA sequence: TGTGCCAGCTCACCACTCCAGGGGGCCTACGAGCAGTACTTC. The entire variable domain, with the rest obtained from reference TRBV18 and TRBJ2-7, is as follows: NAGVMQNPRHLVRRRGQEARLRCSPMKGHSHVYWYRQLPEEGLKFMVYLQKENIIDESGMPKERFSAEFPKEGPSILRIQQVVRGDSAAYFCASSPLQGAYEQYFGPGTRLTVT.

The J gene is TRBJ1-2, the V gene TRBV2; 10 bases are shared with TRBD1. Germline V CDR1 and CDR2: SNHLY, FYNNEI. Losses at the gene ends were 7 bases for V and 2 bases for J; bases not matched to a gene: 7. The CDR3 is made up of 15 amino acids. The CDR3 region has the DNA TGTGCCAGCATCCTCGGGACAGGGGTAAACTATGGCTACACCTTC. Translating it yields CASILGTGVNYGYTF. Combining the CDR3 with reference TRBV2 and TRBJ1-2 gives the whole variable domain EPEVTQTPSHQVTQMGQEVILRCVPISNHLYFYWYRQILGQKVEFLVSFYNNEISEKSEIFDDQFSVERPDGSNFTLKIRSTKLEDSAMYFCASILGTGVNYGYTFGSGTRLTVV.

This chain uses TRBV7-2 with TRBJ2-7; 15 bases match TRBD2. The junction had 4 bases not matched to a gene; V was cut back by 4 bases and J by 6 bases. CDR1 and CDR2 from the germline V gene are SGHTA and FQGNSA. This CDR3 has 15 amino acids. In DNA, the CDR3 is TGTGCCAGCAGCTGGGGACTAGCGGGAGGTGGCGAGCAGTACTTC. Its translation is CASSWGLAGGGEQYF.

This clone is a singleton in its sample. V usage is TRBV3-1 (or the pseudogene TRBV3-2) and J usage is TRBJ1-3; 7 bases map to TRBD1. J lost 10 bases, V lost 4 bases, and 7 bases had no gene match. In germline, CDR1 is LGHDT, CDR2 YNNKEL (reference sequence). The CDR3 runs to 13 residues. The CDR3 loop is CASSLGTVGTIYF. CDR3 DNA: TGTGCCAGCAGCCTGGGGACAGTCGGAACCATATATTTT.

The J gene is TRBJ2-1, the V gene TRBV11-2; 8 nucleotides match TRBD2. The ends lost 4 bases at V and 3 bases at J; junction bases unmatched: 5. The CDR3 has 15 amino acids. Germline CDR1 and CDR2: SGHAT and FQNNGV. The CDR3, as DNA: TGTGCCAGCAGCTCCGGGACTAGGGGCTACAATGAGCAGTTCTTC. The encoded protein is CASSSGTRGYNEQFF.

The chain has TRBV19 and TRBJ2-2; tentatively, D is TRBD2 (5 bases). Deletions cut 8 bases from V and 1 base from J, with 11 bases between. The CDR3 totals 14 residues. The germline V gene has CDR1 LNHDA and CDR2 SQIVND (reference sequence). This chain's CDR3 is CASQHGVNTGELFF. CDR3 DNA: TGTGCCAGTCAACACGGGGTGAACACCGGGGAGCTGTTTTTT.

This sequence joins TRBV4-1 and TRBJ2-7, with 12 positions matching TRBD2. Germline V lookup: CDR1 MGHRA, CDR2 YSYEKL. J lost 3 bases, V lost 5 bases, and 5 bases had no gene match. The length of the CDR3 is 15 residues. CDR3 nucleotides: TGCGCCAGCAGCTATGGGACTAGCGGGCTCTACGAGCAGTACTTC. Encoded protein: CASSYGTSGLYEQYF.

The genes are TRBV19 and TRBJ2-3, with D unresolved. V dropped 3 bases and J dropped 2 bases, with 15 bases sitting between them. The germline V gene has CDR1 LNHDA and CDR2 SQIVND (reference sequence). The CDR3 runs 16 residues. CDR3 in DNA: TGTGCCAGTAGTATTACGATGTCCAGGAACACAGATACGCAGTATTTT. Translation gives CASSITMSRNTDTQYF.

The chain links TRBV6-5 to TRBJ2-2, with D possibly TRBD2 on 5 matching bases. CDR3 length equals 15 residues. Trimming stripped 6 bases from V and 5 bases from J, with 16 bases between. Per germline, CDR1 MNHEY and CDR2 SVGAGI. The CDR3 DNA sequence: TGTGCCAGCAGCTCCATACCCGGGGAAACCGGGGAGCTGTTTTTT. This translates into CASSSIPGETGELFF.